Reported below is one TCR beta chain. What it binds is unknown. No patient had autoimmune disease or received systemic immunosuppression. This sample was included in a study of OX40 agonist ivuxolimab in advanced cancers. Turning to the study itself: Patients in dose escalation had liver, melanoma, kidney or head and neck cancers.

Study results and caveats: Researchers report that CD8+ T cells had, on average, more expanded clones than CD4+.

The method was immunoSEQ multiplex PCR; TCRdb's version includes in-frame clones alone and lacks a portion of them. The sample shows 50,000 or so clones, approximately 90% of them seen only once. Germline values: CDR1 SQVTM, CDR2 ANQGSEA. V gave up 8 bases and J gave up 7 bases, with 17 bases separating them. The CDR3 loop spans 12 amino acids. The sequencing used CD4+ or CD8+ T cells sorted from blood, collected in a trial of the OX40 agonist ivuxolimab. This clonotype originated in an adult with an advanced solid tumor such as melanoma, head and neck, liver or kidney cancer. The J gene is TRBJ2-5, the V gene TRBV29-1, with a tentative D call TRBD2 (6 bases). For the CDR3, the DNA is TGCAGCTTCGCCCGCACGGGGGTGACCCAGTACTTC. It yields the protein CSFARTGVTQYF. The variable domain in full, completed from reference TRBV29-1 and TRBJ2-5, reads SAVISQKPSRDICQRGTSLTIQCQVDSQVTMMFWYRQQPGQSLTLIATANQGSEATYESGFVIDKFPISRPNLTFSTLTVSNMSPEDSSIYLCSFARTGVTQYFGPGTRLLVL.